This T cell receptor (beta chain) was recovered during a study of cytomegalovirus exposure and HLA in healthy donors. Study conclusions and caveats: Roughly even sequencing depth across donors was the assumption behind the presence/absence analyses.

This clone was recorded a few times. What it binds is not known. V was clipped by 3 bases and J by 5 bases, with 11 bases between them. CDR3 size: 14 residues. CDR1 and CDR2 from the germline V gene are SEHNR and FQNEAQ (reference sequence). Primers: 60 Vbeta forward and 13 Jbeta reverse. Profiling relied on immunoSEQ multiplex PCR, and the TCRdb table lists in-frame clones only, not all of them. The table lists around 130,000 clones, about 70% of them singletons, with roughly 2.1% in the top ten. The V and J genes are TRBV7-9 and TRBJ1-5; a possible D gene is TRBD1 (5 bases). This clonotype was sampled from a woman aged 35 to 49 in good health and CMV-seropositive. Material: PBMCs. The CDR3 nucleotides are TGTGCCAGCAGCTTTCCAGGGACTGATCAGCCCCAGCATTTT. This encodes CASSFPGTDQPQHF.